This T cell receptor (beta chain) was obtained from a study of shared clonotypes between healthy human individuals. All donors were Caucasian adults living in Nashville, Tennessee. CDR3 size: 13 residues. CDR1 is MDHEN, CDR2 SYDVKM, per germline. The germline V and J ends were trimmed by 3 bases and 4 bases, with 9 bases remaining between them. The DNA input per sorted-subset replicate PCR was about 220 ng, corresponding to 30,000 or so T cell genomes. The repertoire was sequenced with immunoSEQ multiplex PCR; TCRdb's copy has only in-frame clones and lacks some. The sample consists of over 850,000 clones, about 84% of them appearing once. The sample holds a few counts of this clone. The same CDR3 can be traced to other DNA sequences in this sample.

The TCR originated in a man younger than 35 in good health. Some clones in this sample may be carry-over from other donors' samples. Input material: memory CD4+ T cells from PBMCs. Noted subset: CD45RA-negative fraction. The chain links TRBV28 to TRBJ1-2, with D possibly being TRBD1 (5 bases). The CDR3 DNA reads as TGTGCCAGCAGTTTGTCTGGGGCCTATGGCTACACCTTC. Its protein product is CASSLSGAYGYTF.